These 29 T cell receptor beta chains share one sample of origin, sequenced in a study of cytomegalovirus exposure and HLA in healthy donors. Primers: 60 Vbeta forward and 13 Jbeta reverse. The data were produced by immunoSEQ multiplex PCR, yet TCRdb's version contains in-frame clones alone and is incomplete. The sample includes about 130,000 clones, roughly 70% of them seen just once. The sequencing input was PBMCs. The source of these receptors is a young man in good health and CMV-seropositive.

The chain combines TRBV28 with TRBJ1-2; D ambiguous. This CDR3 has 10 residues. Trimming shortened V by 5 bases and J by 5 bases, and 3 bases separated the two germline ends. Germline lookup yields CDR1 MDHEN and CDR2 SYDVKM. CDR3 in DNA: TGTGCCAGCAGTCAGTATGGCTACACCTTC. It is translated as CASSQYGYTF.

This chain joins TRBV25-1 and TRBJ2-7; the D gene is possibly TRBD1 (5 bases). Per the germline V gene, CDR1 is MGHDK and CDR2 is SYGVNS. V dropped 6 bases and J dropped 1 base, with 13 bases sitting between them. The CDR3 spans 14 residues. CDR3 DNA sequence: TGTGCCAGCAGGGGGCAAGACAGTTCCTACGAGCAGTACTTC. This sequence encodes CASRGQDSSYEQYF.

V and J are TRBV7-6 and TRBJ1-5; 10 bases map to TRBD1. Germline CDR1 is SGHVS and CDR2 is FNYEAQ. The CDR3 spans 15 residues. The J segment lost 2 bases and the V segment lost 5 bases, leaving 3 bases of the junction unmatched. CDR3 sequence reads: CASSRDRGRNQPQHF. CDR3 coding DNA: TGTGCCAGCAGCCGGGACAGGGGCCGCAATCAGCCCCAGCATTTT.

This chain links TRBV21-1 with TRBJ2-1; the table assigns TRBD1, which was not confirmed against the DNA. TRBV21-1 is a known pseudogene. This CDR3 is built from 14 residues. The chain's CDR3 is CASSKEAGLDEQFF. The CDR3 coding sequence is TGTGCCAGCAGCAAAGAAGCAGGGCTGGATGAGCAGTTCTTC.

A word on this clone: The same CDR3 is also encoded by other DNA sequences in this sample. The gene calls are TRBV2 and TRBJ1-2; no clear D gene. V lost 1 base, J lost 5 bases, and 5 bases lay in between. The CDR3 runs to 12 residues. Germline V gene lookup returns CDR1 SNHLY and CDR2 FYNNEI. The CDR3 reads CASSEDSYGYTF. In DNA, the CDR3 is TGTGCCAGCAGTGAAGACAGTTATGGCTACACCTTC.

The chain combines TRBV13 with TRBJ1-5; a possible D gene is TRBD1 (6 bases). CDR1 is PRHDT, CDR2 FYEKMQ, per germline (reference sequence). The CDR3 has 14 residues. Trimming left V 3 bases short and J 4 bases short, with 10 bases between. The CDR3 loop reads CASSFGQINQPQHF. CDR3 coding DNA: TGTGCCAGCAGCTTTGGACAGATAAATCAGCCCCAGCATTTT. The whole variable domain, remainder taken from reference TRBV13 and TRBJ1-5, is AAGVIQSPRHLIKEKRETATLKCYPIPRHDTVYWYQQGPGQDPQFLISFYEKMQSDKGSIPDRFSAQQFSDYHSELNMSSLELGDSALYFCASSFGQINQPQHFGDGTRLSIL.

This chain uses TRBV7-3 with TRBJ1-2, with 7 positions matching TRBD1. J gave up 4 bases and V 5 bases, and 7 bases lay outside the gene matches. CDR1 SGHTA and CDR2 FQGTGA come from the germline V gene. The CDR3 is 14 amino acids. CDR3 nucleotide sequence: TGTGCCAGCAGCCAATCGACAGGGACCTATGGCTACACCTTC. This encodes CASSQSTGTYGYTF.

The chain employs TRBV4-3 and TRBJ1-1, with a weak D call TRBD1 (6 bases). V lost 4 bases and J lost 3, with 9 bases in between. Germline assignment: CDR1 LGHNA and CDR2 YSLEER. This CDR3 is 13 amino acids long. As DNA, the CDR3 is TGCGCCAGCAGCCTAGGGGGGGACACTGAAGCTTTCTTT. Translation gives CASSLGGDTEAFF.

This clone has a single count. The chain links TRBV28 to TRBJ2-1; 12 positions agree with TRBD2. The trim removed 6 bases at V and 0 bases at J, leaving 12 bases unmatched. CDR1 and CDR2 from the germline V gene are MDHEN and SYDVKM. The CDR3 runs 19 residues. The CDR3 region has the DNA TGTGCCAGCAGCTCCCCCCTAGCGGGGGGGCGGGGCTCCTACAATGAGCAGTTCTTC. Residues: CASSSPLAGGRGSYNEQFF.

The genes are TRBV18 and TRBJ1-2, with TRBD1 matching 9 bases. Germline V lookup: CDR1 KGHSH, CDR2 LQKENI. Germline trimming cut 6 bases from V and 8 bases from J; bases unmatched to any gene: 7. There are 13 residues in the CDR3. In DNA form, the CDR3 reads TGTGCCAGCTCGTCCGGGACAGGGAGCGGCTACACCTTC. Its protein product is CASSSGTGSGYTF.

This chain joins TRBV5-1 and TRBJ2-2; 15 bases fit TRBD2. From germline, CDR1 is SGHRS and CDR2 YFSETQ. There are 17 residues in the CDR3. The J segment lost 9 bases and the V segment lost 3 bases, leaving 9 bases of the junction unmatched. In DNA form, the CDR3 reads TGCGCCAGCAGCTCCGGACTAGCGGGAGGGCCGGACCGGGAGCTGTTTTTT. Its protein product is CASSSGLAGGPDRELFF.

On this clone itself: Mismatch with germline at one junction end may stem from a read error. CDR3 bases: TGTGCCGGCAGCCGCCCCACAGGGGAACTCGGCTACACCTTC. It encodes CAGSRPTGELGYTF. The chain joins TRBV5-4 to TRBJ1-2; 7 nucleotides line up with TRBD1. The CDR3 consists of 14 residues. Per germline, CDR1 SGHNT and CDR2 YYREEE (reference sequence). The full variable domain, rest sourced from reference TRBV5-4 and TRBJ1-2, is ETGVTQSPTHLIKTRGQQVTLRCSSQSGHNTVSWYQQALGQGPQFIFQYYREEENGRGNFPPRFSGLQFPNYSSELNVNALELDDSALYLCAGSRPTGELGYTFGSGTRLTVV.

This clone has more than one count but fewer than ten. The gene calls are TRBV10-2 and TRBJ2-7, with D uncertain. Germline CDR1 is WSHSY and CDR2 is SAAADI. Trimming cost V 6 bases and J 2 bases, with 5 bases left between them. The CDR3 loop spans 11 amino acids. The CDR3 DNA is TGCGCCAGCAGAGCAACCTACGAGCAGTACTTC. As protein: CASRATYEQYF.

CDR3 residues: CASSLRSSTEAFF. CDR3 DNA sequence: TGTGCCAGCAGTTTGAGGTCGTCCACTGAAGCTTTCTTT. The chain employs TRBV27 and TRBJ1-1, with unresolved D. The CDR3 totals 13 residues. V gave up 3 bases and J gave up 4 bases, with 9 bases separating them. The germline V gene has CDR1 MNHEY and CDR2 SMNVEV (reference sequence).

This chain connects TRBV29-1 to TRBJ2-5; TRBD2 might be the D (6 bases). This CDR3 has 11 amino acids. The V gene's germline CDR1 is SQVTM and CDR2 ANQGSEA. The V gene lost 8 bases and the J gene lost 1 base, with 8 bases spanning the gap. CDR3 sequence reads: CSLAVQETQYF. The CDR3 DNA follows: TGCAGCTTAGCGGTCCAAGAGACCCAGTACTTC.

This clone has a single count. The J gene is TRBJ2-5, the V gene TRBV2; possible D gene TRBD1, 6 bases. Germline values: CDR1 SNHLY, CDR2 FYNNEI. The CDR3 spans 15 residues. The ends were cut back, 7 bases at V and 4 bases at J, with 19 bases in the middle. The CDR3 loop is CASNNRGGVGETQYF. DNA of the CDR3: TGTGCCAGCAATAATAGAGGGGGAGTAGGAGAGACCCAGTACTTC.

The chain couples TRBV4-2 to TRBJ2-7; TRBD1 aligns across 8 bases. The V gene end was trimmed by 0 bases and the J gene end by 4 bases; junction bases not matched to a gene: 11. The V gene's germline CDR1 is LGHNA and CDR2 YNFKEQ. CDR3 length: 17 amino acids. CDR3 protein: CASSQDEGTGVLYEQYF. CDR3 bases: TGTGCCAGCAGCCAAGACGAAGGGACAGGAGTCCTTTACGAGCAGTACTTC.

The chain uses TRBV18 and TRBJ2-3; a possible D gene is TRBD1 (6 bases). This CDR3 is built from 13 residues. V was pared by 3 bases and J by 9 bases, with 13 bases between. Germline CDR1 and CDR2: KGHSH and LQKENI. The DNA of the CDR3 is TGTGCCAGCTCACCTGCCGAACAGGGCACGCAGTATTTT. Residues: CASSPAEQGTQYF. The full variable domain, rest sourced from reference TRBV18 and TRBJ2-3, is NAGVMQNPRHLVRRRGQEARLRCSPMKGHSHVYWYRQLPEEGLKFMVYLQKENIIDESGMPKERFSAEFPKEGPSILRIQQVVRGDSAAYFCASSPAEQGTQYFGPGTRLTVL.

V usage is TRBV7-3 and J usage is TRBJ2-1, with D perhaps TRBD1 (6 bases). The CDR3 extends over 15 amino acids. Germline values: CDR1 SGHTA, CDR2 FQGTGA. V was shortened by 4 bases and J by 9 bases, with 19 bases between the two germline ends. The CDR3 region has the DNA TGTGCCAGCAGCTCCTCAGAGAGGGACATCGGTGAGCAGTTCTTC. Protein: CASSSSERDIGEQFF.

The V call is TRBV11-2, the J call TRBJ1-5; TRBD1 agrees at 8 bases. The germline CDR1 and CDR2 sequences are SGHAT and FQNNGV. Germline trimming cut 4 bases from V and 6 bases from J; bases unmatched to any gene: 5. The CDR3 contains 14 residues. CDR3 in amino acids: CASSSAGGVQPQHF. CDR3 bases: TGTGCCAGCAGCTCCGCAGGGGGCGTTCAGCCCCAGCATTTT.

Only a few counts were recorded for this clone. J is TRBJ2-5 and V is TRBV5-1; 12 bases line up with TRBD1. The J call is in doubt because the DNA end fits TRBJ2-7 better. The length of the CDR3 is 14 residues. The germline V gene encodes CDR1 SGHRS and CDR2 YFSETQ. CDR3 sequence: CASSRDRGLYEQYF. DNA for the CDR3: TGCGCCAGCAGCAGGGACAGGGGGCTCTACGAGCAGTACTTC.

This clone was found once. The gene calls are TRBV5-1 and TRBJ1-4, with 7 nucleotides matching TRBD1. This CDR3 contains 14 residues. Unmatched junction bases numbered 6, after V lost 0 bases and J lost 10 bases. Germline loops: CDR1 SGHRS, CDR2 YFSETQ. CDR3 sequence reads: CASSLEGRGSKLFF. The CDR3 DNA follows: TGCGCCAGCAGCTTGGAAGGCAGGGGGTCAAAACTGTTTTTT.

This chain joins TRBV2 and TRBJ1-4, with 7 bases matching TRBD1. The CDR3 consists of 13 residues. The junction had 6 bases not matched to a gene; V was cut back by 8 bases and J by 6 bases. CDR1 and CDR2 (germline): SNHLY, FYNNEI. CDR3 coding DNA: TGTGCCAGCGCCGGGACAGCAGATGAAAAACTGTTTTTT. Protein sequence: CASAGTADEKLFF.

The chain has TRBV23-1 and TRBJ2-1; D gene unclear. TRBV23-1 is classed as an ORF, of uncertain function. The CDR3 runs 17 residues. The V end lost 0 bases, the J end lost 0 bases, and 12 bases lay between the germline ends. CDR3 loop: CASSQSFASSSYNEQFF. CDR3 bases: TGCGCCAGCAGTCAATCCTTTGCCTCGAGCTCCTACAATGAGCAGTTCTTC.

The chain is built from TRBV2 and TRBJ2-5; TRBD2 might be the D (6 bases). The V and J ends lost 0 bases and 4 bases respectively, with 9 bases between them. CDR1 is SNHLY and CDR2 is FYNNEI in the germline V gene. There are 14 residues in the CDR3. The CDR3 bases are TGTGCCAGCAGTGAAGCGGGACTTCTAGAGACCCAGTACTTC. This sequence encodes CASSEAGLLETQYF.

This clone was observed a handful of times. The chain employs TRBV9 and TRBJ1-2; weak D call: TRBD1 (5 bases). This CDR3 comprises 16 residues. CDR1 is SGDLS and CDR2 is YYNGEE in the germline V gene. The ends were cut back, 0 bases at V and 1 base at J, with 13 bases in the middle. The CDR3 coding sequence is TGTGCCAGCAGCGTAGCTCAGGGTAAAGTTAACTATGGCTACACCTTC. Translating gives CASSVAQGKVNYGYTF.

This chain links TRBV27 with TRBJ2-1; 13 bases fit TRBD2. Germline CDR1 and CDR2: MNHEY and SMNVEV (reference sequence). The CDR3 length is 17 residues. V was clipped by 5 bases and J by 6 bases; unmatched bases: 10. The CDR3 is CASSPHSGTSGINEQFF. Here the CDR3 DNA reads TGTGCCAGCAGTCCGCACTCCGGGACTAGCGGGATCAATGAGCAGTTCTTC.

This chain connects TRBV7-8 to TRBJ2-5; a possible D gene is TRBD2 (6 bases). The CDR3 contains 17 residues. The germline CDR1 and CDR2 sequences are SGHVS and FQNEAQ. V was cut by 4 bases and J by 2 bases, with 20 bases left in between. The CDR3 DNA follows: TGTGCCAGCAGCTCAGGAGGATTCGGGGGAGTACAAGAGACCCAGTACTTC. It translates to CASSSGGFGGVQETQYF.

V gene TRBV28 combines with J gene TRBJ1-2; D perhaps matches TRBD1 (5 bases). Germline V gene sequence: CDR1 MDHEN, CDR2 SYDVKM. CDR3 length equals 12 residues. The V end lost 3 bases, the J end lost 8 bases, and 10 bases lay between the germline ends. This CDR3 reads CASSLEGLGYTF. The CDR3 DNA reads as TGTGCCAGCAGTTTGGAGGGGTTGGGCTACACCTTC.